The 15 T cell receptor beta chains below come from one sample, sequenced in a study of PD-1 blockade in classical Hodgkin lymphoma. Generated by immunoSEQ multiplex PCR, the TCRdb table keeps only in-frame clones and is missing some. Of under 45,000 clones listed, approximately 83% are singletons. Brentuximab vedotin exposure varied, and every patient relapsed after autologous stem cell transplantation. The sequenced sample was peripheral blood mononuclear cells (PBMCs), obtained at baseline. The source of these receptors is a human donor with classical Hodgkin lymphoma.

For this clone: This same CDR3 is encoded by further DNA sequences in the sample. V usage is TRBV28 and J usage is TRBJ2-3; D gene ambiguous. V lost 3 bases and J 1 base, leaving 8 bases between the germline ends. Germline loops: CDR1 MDHEN, CDR2 SYDVKM. The CDR3 sequence is 14 residues long. The CDR3 region has the DNA TGTGCCAGCAGTTTTTTATCAGGCACAGATACGCAGTATTTT. Protein product: CASSFLSGTDTQYF.

The V and J genes are TRBV7-2 and TRBJ2-4; D remains ambiguous. The germline V gene has CDR1 SGHTA and CDR2 FQGNSA. V was cut by 5 bases and J by 8 bases, with 13 bases left in between. CDR3 length: 13 residues. CDR3 residues: CASSPTVGYIQYF. As DNA, the CDR3 is TGTGCCAGCAGCCCGACGGTAGGGTACATTCAGTACTTC.

This clone was observed a single time. The chain links TRBV30 to TRBJ2-4; a possible D gene is TRBD2 (6 bases). V gave up 1 base and J gave up 1 base, with 14 bases separating them. This CDR3 is 16 amino acids long. CDR1 and CDR2 (germline): GTSNPN, SVGIG (reference sequence). CDR3 nucleotides: TGTGCCTGGAGTGCCGGGGCCGGGAGCGCCAAAAACATTCAGTACTTC. Translated: CAWSAGAGSAKNIQYF.

The gene calls are TRBV9 and TRBJ1-1; D is undetermined. Trimming removed 6 bases from V and 6 bases from J, with 12 bases in between. Per germline, CDR1 SGDLS and CDR2 YYNGEE. The CDR3 consists of 12 residues. The CDR3: CASTPGGPEAFF. DNA for the CDR3: TGTGCCAGCACCCCGGGAGGGCCTGAAGCTTTCTTT.

This clone turned up a few times. The chain has TRBV6-1 and TRBJ1-5; TRBD1 matches at 7 bases. The germline V gene has CDR1 MNHNS and CDR2 SASEGT. The CDR3 is 15 residues long. Unmatched junction bases numbered 7, after V lost 7 bases and J lost 1 base. CDR3 in DNA: TGTGCCAGCAAAAGGGGGCTGATAAGCAATCAGCCCCAGCATTTT. Its protein is CASKRGLISNQPQHF.

This clone showed up just once. The chain combines TRBV7-9 with TRBJ2-3; TRBD1 aligns across 7 bases. The J segment lost 1 base and the V segment lost 2 bases, leaving 12 bases of the junction unmatched. CDR3 length equals 18 residues. Germline lookup yields CDR1 SEHNR and CDR2 FQNEAQ (reference sequence). The CDR3 loop is CASSLRPLTGAGTDTQYF. The CDR3 nucleotides read TGTGCCAGCAGCTTACGCCCCCTTACAGGGGCCGGCACAGATACGCAGTATTTT. The variable domain in full, completed from reference TRBV7-9 and TRBJ2-3, reads DTGVSQNPRHKITKRGQNVTFRCDPISEHNRLYWYRQTLGQGPEFLTYFQNEAQLEKSRLLSDRFSAERPKGSFSTLEIQRTEQGDSAMYLCASSLRPLTGAGTDTQYFGPGTRLTVL.

The rearrangement uses TRBV27 and TRBJ2-3, with TRBD2 matching 12 bases. The CDR3 runs 15 residues. Germline CDR1 reads MNHEY; CDR2 reads SMNVEV (reference sequence). Losses at the gene ends were 5 bases for V and 7 bases for J; bases not matched to a gene: 7. CDR3 sequence reads: CASSRRTSGNYTQYF. The CDR3, as DNA: TGTGCCAGCAGTCGCCGGACTAGCGGGAATTATACGCAGTATTTT.

The rearrangement joins TRBV11-2 to TRBJ2-7; a possible D gene is TRBD1 (6 bases). The CDR3 is 15 residues long. Per germline, CDR1 SGHAT and CDR2 FQNNGV. V was clipped by 5 bases and J by 3 bases, with 17 bases between them. CDR3 nucleotide sequence: TGTGCCAGCAGCCCTCGATCTACAGGGTTCTACGAGCAGTACTTC. Amino acid sequence: CASSPRSTGFYEQYF.

The rearrangement links TRBV11-2 to TRBJ2-7, with D perhaps TRBD1 or TRBD2 (5 bases each). CDR1 and CDR2 from the germline V gene are SGHAT and FQNNGV. V was shortened by 3 bases and J by 3 bases, with 18 bases between the two germline ends. The CDR3 spans 16 residues. Written as DNA, the CDR3 is TGTGCCAGCAGCTTTCGGATGGGGGATTTGGGCTACGAGCAGTACTTC. Its protein product is CASSFRMGDLGYEQYF. The variable domain in full, completed from reference TRBV11-2 and TRBJ2-7, reads EAGVAQSPRYKIIEKRQSVAFWCNPISGHATLYWYQQILGQGPKLLIQFQNNGVVDDSQLPKDRFSAERLKGVDSTLKIQPAKLEDSAVYLCASSFRMGDLGYEQYFGPGTRLTVT.

V usage is TRBV27 and J usage is TRBJ2-7; TRBD1 matches at 8 bases. The CDR3 sequence is 13 residues long. V dropped 5 bases and J dropped 6; count of bases not matched to a gene: 6. CDR1 and CDR2 (germline): MNHEY, SMNVEV (reference sequence). This chain's CDR3 is CASSALTGGEQYF. The CDR3 DNA reads TGTGCCAGCAGTGCCCTCACAGGGGGCGAGCAGTACTTC.

This sequence joins TRBV2 and TRBJ2-1; weak D call: TRBD2 (5 bases). The CDR3 totals 13 residues. In germline, CDR1 is SNHLY, CDR2 FYNNEI. CDR3 DNA sequence: TGTGCTACTGAGGGCTTATTCTACAATGAGCAGTTCTTC. Protein: CATEGLFYNEQFF.

The rearrangement uses TRBV6-5 and TRBJ1-1; TRBD1 agrees at 8 bases. Germline CDR1 is MNHEY and CDR2 is SVGAGI. V shed 5 bases, J shed 4 bases, and the junction held 3 bases outside the gene matches. This CDR3 is built from 13 residues. The CDR3 DNA reads TGTGCCAGCAGTCCGACAGGGGCCACTGAAGCTTTCTTT. It encodes CASSPTGATEAFF.

This clone was seen just once. This chain uses TRBV10-3 with TRBJ2-7; TRBD2 might be the D (6 bases). The CDR3 contains 12 residues. The V and J ends lost 4 bases and 4 bases respectively, with 8 bases between them. CDR1 ENHRY and CDR2 SYGVKD come from the germline V gene. CDR3 amino acids: CAISGGTYEQYF. In nucleotides, the CDR3 is TGTGCCATCAGTGGCGGGACGTACGAGCAGTACTTC.

The gene calls are TRBV28 and TRBJ1-1; D not resolved. From germline, CDR1 is MDHEN and CDR2 SYDVKM. The length of the CDR3 is 14 residues. Trimming left V 6 bases short and J 6 bases short, with 17 bases between. The CDR3 bases are TGTGCCAGCAGGTTCTTCGATACGGGCTCTGAAGCTTTCTTT. As protein: CASRFFDTGSEAFF.

The V and J genes are TRBV6-6 and TRBJ1-2; a weak D match, TRBD1 (5 bases). This CDR3 contains 14 residues. Germline CDR1 MNHNY, CDR2 SVGAGI (reference sequence). V shed 7 bases and J shed 5 bases, with 17 bases lying between them. CDR3 sequence (DNA): TGTGCCAGCACCACGGGACCGTCGGTATATGGCTACACCTTC. This codes for CASTTGPSVYGYTF.